A selection of T cell receptor beta chains follows, all from one sample in a study of T-cell reconstitution after alpha-beta-depleted transplantation in children. One entry per CDR3 protein results from TCRdb running MiXCR on the PCR reads. Of hundreds of thousands of distinct CDR3 sequences listed, 10% to 15% are singletons. The sample here was PBMCs, mostly from graft donor cells, taken 360 days after TCRalphabeta/CD19-depleted stem cell transplant. The receptor source for this set is a male patient under 18 who had a stem cell transplant for acute myeloid leukemia, so the T cells may come from the graft donor. Both conserved end residues are part of each CDR3. D genes are given only for firm matches. Size is omitted from some rows. Given values are once, few, many or a class for expanded clones.

clone size	J gene	D gene	V gene	CDR3 DNA	CDR3 protein
few	TRBJ2-3	NA	TRBV4-2	TGTGCCAGCAGCCAAGAGCGCCCAGGGGCGGATACGCAGTATTTT	CASSQERPGADTQYF
NA	TRBJ2-1	NA	TRBV11-2	TGTGCCAGCAGCTTAAGAAAGGGTAACCATGAGCAGTTCTTC	CASSLRKGNHEQFF
few	TRBJ2-7	TRBD2	TRBV29-1	TGCAGCGTAGTTACGAGCGGGAGGGGGTCCTACGAGCAGTACTTC	CSVVTSGRGSYEQYF
few	TRBJ2-5	NA	TRBV18	TGTGCCAGCTCACCCCGTGTGTGGGGGCACGAGACCCAGTACTTC	CASSPRVWGHETQYF
few	TRBJ1-1	NA	TRBV28	TGTGCCAGCAGTACCCGTACCCTGACTGAAGCTTTCTTT	CASSTRTLTEAFF
many	TRBJ2-3	NA	TRBV29-1	TGCAGCTACGGCTTCTCCAACTGGGGACTTACTAGCACAGATACGCAGTATTTT	CSYGFSNWGLTSTDTQYF
many	TRBJ2-2	NA	TRBV7-9	TGTGCCAGCAGTCCGAAGTGGGTTGTTTGGACCGGGGAGCTGTTTTTT	CASSPKWVVWTGELFF
few	TRBJ2-4	NA	TRBV11-2	TGTGCCAGCAGCTTAGGCCAACGGCAGGCCAAAAACATTCAGTACTTC	CASSLGQRQAKNIQYF
few	TRBJ2-7	NA	TRBV5-1	TGCGCCAGCAGTTCCAGGGTCCCCTACGAGCAGTACTTC	CASSSRVPYEQYF
few	TRBJ2-5	NA	TRBV12-3/TRBV12-4	TGTGCCAGCAGTTTAGTGTTGAACTCGAATCATTTAGGTTCCCCACGTACACAGTACTTC	CASSLVLNSNHLGSPRTQYF
NA	TRBJ2-2	NA	TRBV12-3/TRBV12-4	TGTGCCAGCAATTTAACGGGGCAGACCGGGGAGCTGTTTTTT	CASNLTGQTGELFF
many	TRBJ2-1	NA	TRBV6-2/TRBV6-3	TGTGCCAGCAGTCACCGGGACTTCCCGTCCTACAATGAGCAGTTCTTC	CASSHRDFPSYNEQFF
NA	TRBJ2-2	TRBD2	TRBV5-1	TGCGCCAGCAGCCTGATGACTAGCGGGAAGACCGGGGAGCTGTTTTTT	CASSLMTSGKTGELFF
few	TRBJ2-1	NA	TRBV4-2	TGTGCCAGCAGCCCCCTATTGGGGGAGGCCTACAATGAGCAGTTCTTC	CASSPLLGEAYNEQFF
NA	TRBJ2-7	TRBD2	TRBV4-3	TGCGCCAGCAGCCAAGATAGAACTAGCGGGAGTTACGAGCAGTACTTC	CASSQDRTSGSYEQYF
NA	TRBJ2-7	TRBD2	TRBV4-3	TGCGCCAGCAGCCAAGATTGGTCTAGCGGGACCTACGAGCAGTACTTC	CASSQDWSSGTYEQYF
many	TRBJ1-4	NA	TRBV9	TGTGCCAGCAGCTACAGTGCAACTAATGAAAAACTGTTTTTT	CASSYSATNEKLFF
few	TRBJ2-7	NA	TRBV12-3/TRBV12-4	TGTGCCAGCAGTCGGCTCGGATCGGCTAGCTTCTCCTACGAGCAGTACTTC	CASSRLGSASFSYEQYF
few	TRBJ2-3	TRBD2	TRBV6-2/TRBV6-3	TGTGCCAGCAGTCGGGGACTAGCGGGCGCTGGGGATACGCAGTATTTT	CASSRGLAGAGDTQYF
many	TRBJ2-2	TRBD2	TRBV28	TGTGCCAGACCATCCAGGGTAGCGGGAGGGCTGGAAACCGGGGAGCTGTTTTTT	CARPSRVAGGLETGELFF
NA	TRBJ2-1	TRBD1	TRBV20-1	TGCAGTGCCGATCCCGGTAGGACAGGGCACAATGAGCAGTTCTTC	CSADPGRTGHNEQFF
NA	TRBJ1-6	TRBD1	TRBV12-3/TRBV12-4	TGTGCCAGCAGGGCCTTCGGGACAGGGGCTTCACCCCTCCACTTT	CASRAFGTGASPLHF
NA	TRBJ1-4	NA	TRBV2	TGTGCCAGCAGTGAAGAGGGGCAGGGGGAAAAACTGTTTTTT	CASSEEGQGEKLFF
few	TRBJ2-1	NA	TRBV20-1	TGCAGTGCTAGAGTCTTCCGGGCCCTACTAGCTAATGAGCAGTTCTTC	CSARVFRALLANEQFF
few	TRBJ2-7	NA	TRBV6-5	TGTGCCAGCAGTTACTCGGGCCCCCTTGGGGGCGAGCAGTACTTC	CASSYSGPLGGEQYF